The next 18 T cell receptor beta chains were all read from a single sample in a study of blood T cell repertoires in COVID-19 (dated by TCRdb to 2019 to 2021). The library was produced with the immunoSEQ multiplex PCR assay. This is the immuneACCESS table as TCRdb keeps it, with only in-frame sequences that have V and J called. A part of the clones is gone; compared with another copy, unresolved V genes explain less than half, and the rest is unexplained. This sample gives some 97,000 clones in total; over 75% of them show up just once. Clones ranked in the top ten supply 9.5% to 15% of the sample. The source material was peripheral blood. These receptors all stem from a human donor in a cohort sampled during active COVID-19.

In regard to this clone: Distinct nucleotide sequences in the sample also encode this CDR3. The J gene is TRBJ2-1, the V gene TRBV2, with D perhaps TRBD1 (5 bases). Germline CDR1 and CDR2: SNHLY and FYNNEI. The germline V and J ends were trimmed by 4 bases and 7 bases, with 8 bases remaining between them. The CDR3 extends over 12 amino acids. The CDR3 coding sequence is TGTGCCAGCAGTGGTGACAGAAATGAGCAGTTCTTC. Its translation: CASSGDRNEQFF.

The chain is built from TRBV10-3 and TRBJ2-3, with 11 bases lining up with TRBD2. Germline CDR1 reads ENHRY; CDR2 reads SYGVKD. This CDR3 is built from 17 residues. V lost 10 bases, J lost 5 bases, and 17 bases stayed unmatched. This CDR3 is CATHSGRAFSVLDTQYF. Here the CDR3 DNA reads TGTGCCACCCATAGCGGGAGGGCCTTCTCGGTTTTAGATACGCAGTATTTT.

J is TRBJ2-2 and V is TRBV7-9, with D possibly being TRBD1 (5 bases). The CDR3 covers 15 residues. V lost 7 bases and J 4 bases, leaving 16 bases between the germline ends. CDR1 is SEHNR, CDR2 FQNEAQ, per germline (reference sequence). The CDR3 loop is CASTRPGQATGELFF. The CDR3 DNA sequence: TGTGCCAGCACCCGCCCAGGGCAGGCCACCGGGGAGCTGTTTTTT.

This chain uses TRBV7-8 with TRBJ2-7; D is perhaps TRBD1 (7 bases). This CDR3 contains 16 residues. CDR1 is SGHVS and CDR2 is FQNEAQ in the germline V gene. The V end lost 5 bases, the J end lost 3 bases, and 20 bases lay between the germline ends. The CDR3, as DNA: TGTGCCAGCAGCCCCTCCCGACAGGGAGGTGTCTACGAGCAGTACTTC. Its protein is CASSPSRQGGVYEQYF.

This clone appeared once. This rearrangement joins TRBV12-5 to TRBJ2-1; possible D gene TRBD2, 5 bases. Trimming stripped 2 bases from V and 1 base from J, with 12 bases between. The CDR3 runs to 16 residues. Germline loops: CDR1 LGHNT, CDR2 FRNRAP. CDR3 amino acids: CASGLSRRASYNEQFF. The CDR3 DNA follows: TGTGCTAGTGGTTTGAGTCGGCGGGCTTCCTACAATGAGCAGTTCTTC.

The sample holds a few counts of this clone. The DNA for the CDR3 is TGTGCCAGCAGCCCATATAGCGGGAACACCGGGGAGCTGTTTTTT. Translated: CASSPYSGNTGELFF. The chain combines TRBV9 with TRBJ2-2; TRBD2 is a possible D gene (6 bases). Trimming removed 4 bases at V and 1 base at J, with 11 bases between. Germline V gene sequence: CDR1 SGDLS, CDR2 YYNGEE. The CDR3 is 15 residues long.

This clone was observed a few times. The chain joins TRBV5-5 to TRBJ2-2; 7 nucleotides line up with TRBD2. Germline values: CDR1 SGHKS, CDR2 YYEKEE (reference sequence). Germline trimming cut 6 bases from V and 4 bases from J; bases unmatched to any gene: 15. CDR3 length: 17 residues. The CDR3 sequence is CASTPYGGSWGTGELFF. In nucleotides, the CDR3 is TGTGCCAGCACCCCGTATGGCGGGAGTTGGGGCACCGGGGAGCTGTTTTTT.

The V call is TRBV5-4, the J call TRBJ2-2; TRBD2 aligns across 11 bases. This CDR3 has 16 amino acids. Germline loops: CDR1 SGHNT, CDR2 YYREEE (reference sequence). Trimming at V came to 4 bases and at J to 4 bases, leaving 6 bases not matched to a gene. This CDR3 is CASSRRLAGTTGELFF. The CDR3 DNA follows: TGTGCCAGCAGCCGCAGACTAGCGGGGACCACCGGGGAGCTGTTTTTT.

V gene TRBV7-9 combines with J gene TRBJ1-2; a possible D gene is TRBD1 (5 bases). CDR1 is SEHNR and CDR2 is FQNEAQ in the germline V gene (reference sequence). Between the trimmed V and J ends, which lost 5 bases and 4 bases, there was a span of 11 bases. The CDR3 loop spans 13 amino acids. The CDR3 DNA sequence: TGTGCCAGCAGCCCCGGGGGGAGCTATGGCTACACCTTC. Its translation: CASSPGGSYGYTF.

The genes are TRBV5-6 and TRBJ2-3; D is unclear. V lost 2 bases, J lost 2 bases, and 3 bases lay in between. CDR3 length equals 12 residues. The V gene's germline CDR1 is SGHDT and CDR2 YYEEEE. The CDR3 region has the DNA TGTGCCAGCAGCTTCTCCACAGATACGCAGTATTTT. As protein: CASSFSTDTQYF.

The chain couples TRBV18 to TRBJ1-2, with 9 bases aligning to TRBD1. Germline V lookup: CDR1 KGHSH, CDR2 LQKENI. V shed 2 bases, J shed 4 bases, and the junction held 11 bases outside the gene matches. CDR3 size: 17 residues. CDR3 amino acids: CASSPISGGTGPYGYTF. CDR3 DNA sequence: TGTGCCAGCTCACCAATTTCCGGGGGGACAGGGCCCTATGGCTACACCTTC.

The chain combines TRBV7-8 with TRBJ1-1; 9 nucleotides align to TRBD1. V lost 4 bases and J lost 4; bases outside the gene matches: 7. Germline values: CDR1 SGHVS, CDR2 FQNEAQ. The CDR3 extends over 15 amino acids. The CDR3 DNA is TGTGCCAGCAGCTCCCGGGACAGGGTGAGCACTGAAGCTTTCTTT. Its translation is CASSSRDRVSTEAFF.

The chain has TRBV4-3 and TRBJ2-3; 10 bases map to TRBD2. The V segment lost 0 bases and the J segment 9 bases; nucleotides outside the gene matches: 15. Germline-derived CDR1 and CDR2 are LGHNA and YSLEER. The CDR3 consists of 18 residues. CDR3 DNA: TGCGCCAGCAGCCAAGAGGTGCCCGGGACTAGCGTTTCATCGACGCAGTATTTT. It yields the protein CASSQEVPGTSVSSTQYF.

J is TRBJ1-1 and V is TRBV27, with D perhaps TRBD1 (6 bases). This CDR3 region has 13 residues. With 8 bases removed from V and 2 bases from J, the gap between germline ends came to 12 bases. Germline lookup yields CDR1 MNHEY and CDR2 SMNVEV (reference sequence). The CDR3 spells CASRHRVNTEAFF. The CDR3, as DNA: TGTGCCAGCCGTCACAGGGTTAACACTGAAGCTTTCTTT.

The J gene is TRBJ2-7, the V gene TRBV12-5; D not resolved. Germline loops: CDR1 LGHNT, CDR2 FRNRAP. The CDR3 is made up of 12 amino acids. The germline V and J ends were trimmed by 6 bases and 4 bases, with 10 bases remaining between them. CDR3 protein: CASGPFAYEQYF. CDR3 DNA sequence: TGTGCTAGTGGCCCCTTCGCGTACGAGCAGTACTTC.

V gene TRBV12-3 or TRBV12-4 combines with J gene TRBJ2-7; possibly TRBD2 for D (5 bases). V gave up 4 bases and J gave up 4 bases, with 11 bases separating them. The CDR3 runs 13 residues. The CDR3 DNA is TGTGCCAGCAGTTATGGGAGTTGGTACGAGCAGTACTTC. Amino acid sequence: CASSYGSWYEQYF.

This clone was observed once. The chain joins TRBV7-9 to TRBJ2-7; tentatively, D is TRBD2 (5 bases). CDR1 and CDR2 (germline): SEHNR, FQNEAQ (reference sequence). V shed 0 bases and J shed 3 bases, with 12 bases lying between them. The CDR3 has 15 residues. The CDR3 sequence: CASSLADPRVYEQYF. As DNA, the CDR3 is TGTGCCAGCAGCTTAGCTGACCCGCGGGTCTACGAGCAGTACTTC.

The CDR3 sequence is CASSGVGGRGRPTNEKLFF. CDR3 nucleotide sequence: TGTGCCAGTAGTGGAGTTGGGGGCAGGGGTCGCCCAACTAATGAAAAACTGTTTTTT. The V call is TRBV19, the J call TRBJ1-4, with D tentatively TRBD1 (6 bases). The CDR3 has 19 residues. In germline, CDR1 is LNHDA, CDR2 SQIVND (reference sequence). Trimming removed 5 bases at V and 0 bases at J, with 22 bases between.